The present TCR beta chain was sequenced within a study of blood T cell repertoires in COVID-19 (dated by TCRdb to about 2020). Describing the broader study: The collaborator samples originated in the United States, Italy and Spain and spanned the acute and convalescent phases of COVID-19. Subjects who had been exposed to COVID-19, were actively infected with it, or had recovered from it provided the deeply sampled blood TCRbeta repertoires that made up the dataset. Where available, HLA class I and class II types were taken from metadata supplied by the sample provider and were not determined by assay-based typing. The samples were drawn from two sources: the first 160 participants of the ongoing ImmuneRACE study, and 1,254 subjects contributed by 6 global collaborators. Nearly every sample came with metadata listing a de-identified subject ID, COVID-19 status, age in years and sex. The repertoires were released in a freely available public database intended as a resource for research on the immune response to SARS-CoV-2. The prospective study material was composed of cDNA or gDNA derived from T cells, B-cell-depleted T cells, or PBMCs. Study-level results and caveats: The amount of clinical and demographic metadata varied by source and participant and was provided uncurated.

TCRbeta CDR3 regions were amplified from genomic DNA using the immunoSEQ Assay, a bias-controlled multiplex PCR. In the original analysis: Nucleated cell counts per sample were estimated from amplification of reference gene primers within the assay. To quantify the absolute abundance of each unique TCRbeta CDR3 rearrangement, sequence reads were collapsed and filtered. For each sample, productive Simpson clonality was calculated as the square root of Simpson's diversity index over productive rearrangements. This is the immuneACCESS table as TCRdb keeps it, with only in-frame sequences that have V and J called. A part of the clones is gone; compared with another copy, unresolved V genes explain less than half, and the rest is unexplained. That table is the source of V, J and clone size, and D and trimming were worked out from the DNA. The sample table shows 200,000 to 250,000 clones, and 80% to 95% are seen once. Over 0.8% of the sample comes from the top ten.

One collaborating source in Seattle enrolled patients during active infection and followed them longitudinally through the course of disease. Collaborating institutions collected whole blood in K2EDTA tubes following their own protocols. Collaborator samples were shipped for TCRbeta analysis as frozen whole blood, isolated PBMCs, or DNA extracted from either sample type. Taken from the germline V gene, the CDR1 and CDR2 loops are SNHLY and FYNNEI. A distance of 17 bases separates the germline ends of V and J, which lose 7 bases and 5 bases respectively. The CDR3 runs 14 residues from the cysteine to the phenylalanine. Here the CDR3 DNA is all that survives: 42 bases in frame from base 1. As regards this clone: There is no known antigen for this receptor. Qualities for individual bases were not recorded, and no much larger clone is one base off.

Sequenced sample: peripheral blood. The receptor was isolated from a man younger than 45 with COVID-19, enrolled during active disease. The rearrangement combines TRBV2 with TRBJ1-1, with the D gene too uncertain to name. The CDR3 loop reads CASTGLEEGTEAFF. The DNA sequence reads TGTGCCAGCACCGGGCTCGAGGAGGGAACTGAAGCTTTCTTT.